A single sample is the source of the 12 T cell receptor beta chains below, sequenced in a study of T cells in Graves' hyperthyroidism and ophthalmopathy. What was amplified from RNA transcripts were TCR beta CDR3 regions. The TCR CDR3 first-round RT-PCR relied on the HTBI primer set. TCRdb re-called the multiplex PCR reads with MiXCR, one entry per CDR3 protein. The sample contains just under 750,000 distinct CDR3 sequences, roughly a third of which appear only once. The sample was blood. These receptors all stem from a woman aged 40 to 55 with Graves' hyperthyroidism.

This sequence joins TRBV10-2 and TRBJ1-2, with D perhaps matching TRBD1 (5 bases). Deletions cut 2 bases from V and 5 bases from J, with 18 bases between. The CDR3 has 16 residues. Germline V gene data show CDR1 as WSHSY and CDR2 as SAAADI. CDR3 sequence reads: CASSETNYGHGYGYTF. DNA of the CDR3: TGCGCCAGCAGTGAGACCAACTACGGACACGGGTATGGCTACACCTTC.

This clonotype was counted ten times or more. The chain links TRBV19 to TRBJ1-2; D not certain. In germline, CDR1 is LNHDA, CDR2 SQIVND (reference sequence). The germline V and J ends were trimmed by 1 base and 4 bases, with 13 bases remaining between them. The CDR3 spans 15 residues. For the CDR3, the DNA is TGTGCCAGTAGTATAGGCGAGGCGGCGGGCTATGGCTACACCTTC. Its protein product is CASSIGEAAGYGYTF.

This clonotype was seen many times. The CDR3 spells CASSRGRKQETQYF. DNA of the CDR3: TGTGCCAGTAGTAGAGGACGAAAACAAGAGACCCAGTACTTC. The chain carries TRBV19 and TRBJ2-5, with unresolved D. Trimming stripped 4 bases from V and 2 bases from J, with 11 bases between. The CDR3 runs 14 residues. Germline CDR1 LNHDA, CDR2 SQIVND (reference sequence). The whole variable domain, filled in from reference TRBV19 and TRBJ2-5, reads DGGITQSPKYLFRKEGQNVTLSCEQNLNHDAMYWYRQDPGQGLRLIYYSQIVNDFQKGDIAEGYSVSREKKESFPLTVTSAQKNPTAFYLCASSRGRKQETQYFGPGTRLLVL.

J is TRBJ1-1 and V is TRBV6-1; possibly TRBD1 for D (6 bases). CDR1 MNHNS and CDR2 SASEGT come from the germline V gene. V shed 5 bases and J shed 3 bases, with 13 bases lying between them. The CDR3 is 14 residues long. The CDR3 reads CASSYTTGHTEAFF. In DNA form, the CDR3 reads TGTGCCAGCAGTTATACGACAGGACACACTGAAGCTTTCTTT.

With regard to this clonotype: This may be a read error: a much more frequent sequence differs by one nucleotide. The chain joins TRBV6-6 to TRBJ1-5; 7 nucleotides align to TRBD1. Per germline, CDR1 MNHNY and CDR2 SVGAGI (reference sequence). The CDR3 contains 13 residues. The CDR3 DNA is TGTGTCAGCAGCACGGACAGGAATCAGCCCCAGCATTTT. Its translation: CVSSTDRNQPQHF.

The chain links TRBV7-2 to TRBJ2-7; D perhaps matches TRBD2 (5 bases). Germline CDR1 is SGHTA and CDR2 is FQGNSA. Trimming left V 0 bases short and J 4 bases short, with 10 bases between. CDR3 length: 14 amino acids. CDR3 in DNA: TGTGCCAGCAGCTTAGCAGCGGATATATACGAGCAGTACTTC. It yields the protein CASSLAADIYEQYF.

CDR3 loop: CAIRGGPLHF. The DNA for the CDR3 is TGTGCCATCAGGGGAGGACCCCTCCACTTT. This sequence joins TRBV10-3 and TRBJ1-6; D is ambiguous. Trimming left V 6 bases short and J 12 bases short, with 6 bases between. The germline gives CDR1 ENHRY, CDR2 SYGVKD. The CDR3 is 10 amino acids.

This clonotype occurred many times. The chain has TRBV24-1 and TRBJ2-7; 10 positions agree with TRBD1. V trimming: 4 bases; J trimming: 4 bases; junction bases outside the gene matches: 6. Germline CDR1 and CDR2: KGHDR and SFDVKD. This CDR3 is 15 amino acids long. The CDR3 loop is CATSEPGQGTYEQYF. In nucleotides, the CDR3 is TGTGCCACCAGTGAACCGGGACAGGGGACGTACGAGCAGTACTTC.

This clonotype was counted many times. The chain recombines TRBV19 with TRBJ1-3; 7 nucleotides match TRBD1. V shed 8 bases, J shed 3 bases, and the junction held 4 bases outside the gene matches. CDR1 is LNHDA, CDR2 SQIVND, per germline (reference sequence). The CDR3 is 13 residues long. The CDR3 nucleotides are TGTGCCAGTCCGACAGGGCTTGGAAACACCATATATTTT. It codes for CASPTGLGNTIYF.

This clonotype was picked up many times. V usage is TRBV5-1 and J usage is TRBJ1-2; D is ambiguous. The V and J ends lost 1 base and 7 bases respectively, with 11 bases between them. Per the germline V gene, CDR1 is SGHRS and CDR2 is YFSETQ. The CDR3 covers 13 residues. CDR3 sequence: CASSLSGDRGYTF. DNA of the CDR3: TGCGCCAGCAGCTTGAGTGGGGATCGTGGCTACACCTTC. The whole variable domain, remainder taken from reference TRBV5-1 and TRBJ1-2, is KAGVTQTPRYLIKTRGQQVTLSCSPISGHRSVSWYQQTPGQGLQFLFEYFSETQRNKGNFPGRFSGRQFSNSRSEMNVSTLELGDSALYLCASSLSGDRGYTFGSGTRLTVV.

This clonotype was counted many times. J is TRBJ2-5 and V is TRBV7-2; 9 nucleotides agree with TRBD2. The junction had 8 bases not matched to a gene; V was cut back by 7 bases and J by 5 bases. This CDR3 has 14 residues. Per the germline V gene, CDR1 is SGHTA and CDR2 is FQGNSA. DNA of the CDR3: TGTGCCAGCACCTTGGCGGGAGGGACGGAGACCCAGTACTTC. Its translation is CASTLAGGTETQYF.

This chain uses TRBV4-1 with TRBJ1-2; D may be TRBD1 (5 bases). There are 14 residues in the CDR3. Germline CDR1 and CDR2: MGHRA and YSYEKL. V shed 5 bases and J shed 1 base, with 11 bases lying between them. CDR3 residues: CASSNAGGNYGYTF. CDR3 bases: TGCGCCAGCAGCAACGCCGGGGGTAACTATGGCTACACCTTC.